This T cell receptor beta chain was retrieved from a study of PD-1 blockade in classical Hodgkin lymphoma (dated by TCRdb to about 2020). With regard to the full study: Nivolumab dosing was 3 mg/kg intravenously every 2 weeks, continuing until either disease progression or unacceptable toxicity. To define a peripheral blood immune signature of response to PD-1 blockade in classical Hodgkin lymphoma, the study combined TCR beta sequencing with CyTOF.

This specimen's time point label, per the study, means: cycle 2 day 1 (C2D1) of nivolumab. Every trial patient had relapsed following autologous stem cell transplantation, and prior brentuximab vedotin exposure was what differed among cohorts A, B and C. The trial cohort was composed of some 57 patients with relapsed/refractory classical Hodgkin lymphoma, for whom complete response, partial response or progressive disease was recorded as best overall response. In the multi-cohort phase II CheckMate 205 trial, trial patients received single-agent nivolumab. An independent review committee assessed best overall response by applying the 2007 International Working Group response criteria. Trial PBMCs were collected immediately before nivolumab initiation (C1D1) and during therapy at cycle 2 day 1 and cycle 4 day 1. Peripheral blood was collected in 8 mL Vacutainer Cell Preparation Tubes, from which PBMCs were isolated by centrifugation and then cryopreserved.

Study-wide conclusions, independent of this receptor: CD4+ but not CD8+ TCR diversity rose significantly by C4D1 (p=0.0027 vs p=0.16), most apparent in complete responders (p=0.02). Newly diagnosed patients were reported to have lower baseline TCR diversity than healthy donors, and relapsed/refractory patients were reported to have lower baseline TCR diversity still. Among trial patients, those achieving complete response had baseline diversity similar to that of newly diagnosed patients, while diversity was significantly lower in partial responders and progressors. Diversity was lower in patients who began nivolumab less than 1 year after ASCT, so these patients were left out of later analyses to avoid confounding by immune reconstitution. The study covered only a single clinical trial cohort, and the causes of the repertoire differences, possibly disease activity or prior therapy, were still not defined.

V drops 2 bases and J drops 5 bases, leaving 10 bases in between. The cysteine opens and the phenylalanine closes a CDR3 of 13 amino acids. Kept here is only the CDR3 DNA, which spans 39 bases and is read in frame from base 1. The CDR1 and CDR2 encoded by the germline V gene (reference sequence) are MNHEY and SMNVEV. On this clone: Its antigen is not yet known. Base-call qualities are not available, and no considerably larger clone is one nucleotide away.

Genomic DNA was extracted with the Qiagen DNeasy kit from unsorted PBMCs and from negatively selected CD4+ and CD8+ fractions. Amplification of TCR beta CDR3 regions was done by immunoSEQ multiplex PCR with primers that anneal to V and J segments. A synthetic immune receptor repertoire was used to minimize amplification bias, and remaining bias was computationally removed after sequencing. Per the source publication's procedure: Repertoire diversity was quantified as the Shannon entropy index using custom Python scripts. Unsorted, CD4+ and CD8+ repertoires were analyzed separately, except in combined analyses where CD4+ and CD8+ sequences were merged in silico. Clonal expansion was defined as a frequency increase of at least 2-fold after treatment compared with C1D1, and clones undetected at baseline were assigned a pseudocount of 0.5. Singleton clones were defined as clones with 0 or 1 copy at C1D1, and non-singleton clones were defined as clones with 2 or more copies. Clones expanded in unsorted samples were assigned a CD4+, CD8+ or unknown annotation through matching of protein sequences in sorted samples from the same patient. Wilcoxon tests were applied to paired samples to test diversity changes from C1D1 to C4D1. TCRdb re-hosts the immuneACCESS table, in-frame sequences only. Its copies lack some clones; in the studies checked, an unresolved V gene accounts for under half of them, and the cause for the rest is not known. V and J calls and clone size are those listed in that table; D and trimming were worked out from the DNA. The sample table lists some 41,000 clones, under 75% of them with a count of one. The biggest ten clones account for roughly 2.8% of the sample.

The sequence links TRBV27 to TRBJ2-7; the D call is tentative, TRBD1 or TRBD2, as each matches 5 bases. The receptor was derived from a human donor with classical Hodgkin lymphoma. This material consisted of peripheral blood mononuclear cells (PBMCs), taken before the second cycle of nivolumab. The nucleotides are TGTGCCAGCAGTTTAGTCAGGGACCACGAGCAGTACTTC. It codes for CASSLVRDHEQYF.